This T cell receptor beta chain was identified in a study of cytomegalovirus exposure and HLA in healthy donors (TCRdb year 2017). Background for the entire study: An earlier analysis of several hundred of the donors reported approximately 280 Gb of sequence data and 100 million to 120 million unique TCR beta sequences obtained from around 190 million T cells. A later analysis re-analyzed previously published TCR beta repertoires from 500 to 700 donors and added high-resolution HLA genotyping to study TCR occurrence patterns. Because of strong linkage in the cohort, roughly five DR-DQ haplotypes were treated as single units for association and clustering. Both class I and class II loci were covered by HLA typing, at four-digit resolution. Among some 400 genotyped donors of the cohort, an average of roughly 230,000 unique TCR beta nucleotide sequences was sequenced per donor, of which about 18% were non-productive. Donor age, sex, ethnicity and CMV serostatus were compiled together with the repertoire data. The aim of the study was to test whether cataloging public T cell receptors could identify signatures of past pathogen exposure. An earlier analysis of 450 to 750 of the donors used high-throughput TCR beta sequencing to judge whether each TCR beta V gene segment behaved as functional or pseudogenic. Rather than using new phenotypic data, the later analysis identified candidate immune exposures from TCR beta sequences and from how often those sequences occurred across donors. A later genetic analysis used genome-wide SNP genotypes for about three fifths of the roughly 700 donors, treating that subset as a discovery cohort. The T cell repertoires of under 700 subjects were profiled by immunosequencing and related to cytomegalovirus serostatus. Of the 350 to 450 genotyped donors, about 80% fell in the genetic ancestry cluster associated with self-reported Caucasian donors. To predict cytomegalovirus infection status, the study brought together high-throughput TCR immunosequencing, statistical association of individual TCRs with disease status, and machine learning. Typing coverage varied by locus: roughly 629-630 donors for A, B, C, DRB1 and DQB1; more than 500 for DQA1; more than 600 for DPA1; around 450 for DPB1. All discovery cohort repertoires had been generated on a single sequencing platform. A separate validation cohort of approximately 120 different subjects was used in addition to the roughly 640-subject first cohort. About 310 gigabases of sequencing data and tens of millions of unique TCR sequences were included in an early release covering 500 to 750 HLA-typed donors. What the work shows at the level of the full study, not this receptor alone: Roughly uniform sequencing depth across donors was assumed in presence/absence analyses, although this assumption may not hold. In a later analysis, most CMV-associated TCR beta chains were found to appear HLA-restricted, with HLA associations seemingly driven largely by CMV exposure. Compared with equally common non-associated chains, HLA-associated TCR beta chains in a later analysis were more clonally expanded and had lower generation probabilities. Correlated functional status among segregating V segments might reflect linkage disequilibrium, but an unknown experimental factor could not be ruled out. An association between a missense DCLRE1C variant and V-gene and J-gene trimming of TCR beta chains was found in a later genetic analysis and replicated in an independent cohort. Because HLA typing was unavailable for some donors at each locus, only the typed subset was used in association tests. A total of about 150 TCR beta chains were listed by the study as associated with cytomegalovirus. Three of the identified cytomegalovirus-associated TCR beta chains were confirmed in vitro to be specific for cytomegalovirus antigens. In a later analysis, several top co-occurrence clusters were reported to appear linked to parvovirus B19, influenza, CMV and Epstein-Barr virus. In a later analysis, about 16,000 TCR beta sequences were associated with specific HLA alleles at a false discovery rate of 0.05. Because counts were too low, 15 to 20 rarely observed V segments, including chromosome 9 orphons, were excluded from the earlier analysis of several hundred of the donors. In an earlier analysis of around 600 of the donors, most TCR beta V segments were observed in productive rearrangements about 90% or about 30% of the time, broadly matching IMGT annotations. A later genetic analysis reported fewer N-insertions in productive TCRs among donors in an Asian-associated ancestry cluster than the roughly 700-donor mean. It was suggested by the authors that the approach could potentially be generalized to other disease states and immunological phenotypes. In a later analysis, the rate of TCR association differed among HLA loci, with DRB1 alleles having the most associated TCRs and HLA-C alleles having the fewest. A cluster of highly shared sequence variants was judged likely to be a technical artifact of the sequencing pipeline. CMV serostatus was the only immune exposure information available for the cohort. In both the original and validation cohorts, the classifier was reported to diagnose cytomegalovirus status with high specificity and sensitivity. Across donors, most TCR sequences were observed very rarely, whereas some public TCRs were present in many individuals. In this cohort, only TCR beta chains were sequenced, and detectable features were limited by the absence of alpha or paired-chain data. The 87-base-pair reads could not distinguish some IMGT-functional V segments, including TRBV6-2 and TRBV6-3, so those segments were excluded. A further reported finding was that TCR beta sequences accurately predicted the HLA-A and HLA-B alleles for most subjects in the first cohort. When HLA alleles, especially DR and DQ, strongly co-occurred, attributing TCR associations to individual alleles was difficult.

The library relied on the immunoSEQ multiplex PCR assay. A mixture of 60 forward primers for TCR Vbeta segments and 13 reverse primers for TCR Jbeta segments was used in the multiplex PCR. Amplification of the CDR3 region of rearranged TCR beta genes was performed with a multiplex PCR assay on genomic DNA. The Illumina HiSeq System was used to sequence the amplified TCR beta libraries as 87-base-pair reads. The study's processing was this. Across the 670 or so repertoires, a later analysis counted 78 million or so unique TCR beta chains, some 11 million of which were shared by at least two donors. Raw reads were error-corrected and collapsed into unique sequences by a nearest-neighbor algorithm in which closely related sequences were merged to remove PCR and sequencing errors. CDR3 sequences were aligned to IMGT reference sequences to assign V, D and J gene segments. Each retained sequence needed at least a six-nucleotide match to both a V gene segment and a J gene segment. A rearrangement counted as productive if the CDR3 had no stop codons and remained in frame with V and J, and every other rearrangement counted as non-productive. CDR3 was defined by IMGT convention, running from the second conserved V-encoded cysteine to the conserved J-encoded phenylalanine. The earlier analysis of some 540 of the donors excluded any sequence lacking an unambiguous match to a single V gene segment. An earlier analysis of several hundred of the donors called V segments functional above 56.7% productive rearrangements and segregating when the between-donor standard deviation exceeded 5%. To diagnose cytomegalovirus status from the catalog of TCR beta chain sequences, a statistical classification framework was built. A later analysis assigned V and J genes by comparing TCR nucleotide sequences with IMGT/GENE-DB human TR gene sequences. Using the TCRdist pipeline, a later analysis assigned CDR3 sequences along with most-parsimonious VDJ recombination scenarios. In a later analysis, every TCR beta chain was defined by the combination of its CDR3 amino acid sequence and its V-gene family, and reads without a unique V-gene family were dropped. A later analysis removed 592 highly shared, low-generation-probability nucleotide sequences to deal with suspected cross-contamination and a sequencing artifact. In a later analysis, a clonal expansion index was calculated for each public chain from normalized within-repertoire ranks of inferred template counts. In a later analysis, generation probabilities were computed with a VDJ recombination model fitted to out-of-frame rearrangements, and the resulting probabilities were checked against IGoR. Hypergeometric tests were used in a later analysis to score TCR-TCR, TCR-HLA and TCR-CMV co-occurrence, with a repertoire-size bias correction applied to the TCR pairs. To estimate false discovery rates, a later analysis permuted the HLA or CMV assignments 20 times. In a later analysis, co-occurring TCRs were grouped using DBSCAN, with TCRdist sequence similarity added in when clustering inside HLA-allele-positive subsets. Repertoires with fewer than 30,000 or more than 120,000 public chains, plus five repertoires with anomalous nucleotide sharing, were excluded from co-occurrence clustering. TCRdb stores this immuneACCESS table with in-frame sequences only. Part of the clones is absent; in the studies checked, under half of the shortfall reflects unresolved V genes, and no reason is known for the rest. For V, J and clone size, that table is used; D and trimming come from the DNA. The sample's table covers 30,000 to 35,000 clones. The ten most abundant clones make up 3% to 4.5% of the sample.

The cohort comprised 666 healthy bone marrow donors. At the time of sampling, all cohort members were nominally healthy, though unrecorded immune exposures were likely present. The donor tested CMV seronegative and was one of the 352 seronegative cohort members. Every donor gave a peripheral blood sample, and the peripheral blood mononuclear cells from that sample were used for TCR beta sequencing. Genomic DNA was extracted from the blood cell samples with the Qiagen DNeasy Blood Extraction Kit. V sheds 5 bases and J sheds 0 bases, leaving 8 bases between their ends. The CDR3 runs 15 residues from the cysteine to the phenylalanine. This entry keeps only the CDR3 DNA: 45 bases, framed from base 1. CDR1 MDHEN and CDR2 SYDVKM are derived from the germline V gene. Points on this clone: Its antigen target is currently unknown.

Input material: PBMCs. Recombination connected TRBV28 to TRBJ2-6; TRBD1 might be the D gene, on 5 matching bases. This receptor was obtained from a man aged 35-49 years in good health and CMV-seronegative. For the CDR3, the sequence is CASSQGNSGANVLTF. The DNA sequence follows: TGTGCCAGCAGTCAGGGAAACTCTGGGGCCAACGTCCTGACTTTC.